The present TCR beta chain was sequenced within a study of Graves' ophthalmopathy and Graves' hyperthyroidism. Study conclusions and caveats: The blood repertoire also included most expanded thyroid clonotypes above 0.001 frequency.

This clonotype appeared many times. Its matching antigen is unknown. RNA transcripts were the template, and TCR beta CDR3 regions were amplified from them. HTBI-primed first-round RT-PCR preceded second-round multiplex PCR. TCRdb re-called the multiplex PCR reads through MiXCR, storing one row per CDR3 protein. The sample holds over 450,000 distinct CDR3 sequences, 13% to 15% seen once. The CDR3 totals 14 residues. Germline CDR1 reads LNHDA; CDR2 reads SQIVND (reference sequence). Trimming took 5 bases from V and 2 from J, leaving 10 bases between them. Certain patients were not enrolled. These were patients with other autoimmune diseases, uncontrolled infections, pregnancy or lactation.

V and J are TRBV19 and TRBJ1-5; tentatively, D is TRBD1 (6 bases). The source is a woman in her 30s with Graves' ophthalmopathy. The sequenced material came from blood. As DNA, the CDR3 is TGTGCCAGTAGTGGGGGGGCGGGCAATCAGCCCCAGCATTTT. Its translation is CASSGGAGNQPQHF.